These 2 T cell receptor beta chains came from one sample sequenced in a study of Graves' ophthalmopathy and Graves' hyperthyroidism. CDR3 regions of TCR beta were amplified from RNA transcripts. An opening RT-PCR round employed HTBI primers and preceded a second-round multiplex PCR. Each CDR3 protein gets one entry after TCRdb re-called the multiplex PCR reads with MiXCR. The sample yields hundreds of thousands of distinct CDR3 sequences, roughly 20% seen once. The sequencing input was peripheral blood. Every receptor here comes from a woman aged 18-30 years with stable Graves' hyperthyroidism. Some clones in this sample may be carry-over from other donors' samples.

V usage is TRBV4-3 and J usage is TRBJ2-5; D gene unclear. V dropped 5 bases and J dropped 5 bases, with 12 bases sitting between them. This CDR3 is built from 13 residues. Germline V CDR1 and CDR2: LGHNA, YSLEER. CDR3 bases: TGCGCCAGCAGCGTTGGGATTTGGGAGACCCAGTACTTC. It specifies CASSVGIWETQYF.

The table lists this clonotype with many counts. The chain carries TRBV20-1 and TRBJ2-5, with 7 bases lining up with TRBD1. The CDR3 is 16 residues long. Germline CDR1 is DFQATT and CDR2 is SNEGSKA (reference sequence). V was clipped by 6 bases and J by 3 bases; unmatched bases: 16. The DNA of the CDR3 is TGCAGTGCCACAGATAGGACAGGTGCCTCCAAAGAGACCCAGTACTTC. Protein product: CSATDRTGASKETQYF.